The T cell receptor (beta chain) described here comes from a study of OX40 agonist ivuxolimab in advanced cancers. In the study overall: Dose-escalation patients were diagnosed with hepatocellular carcinoma, melanoma, renal cell cancer or head and neck cancer. Treatment received earlier with anti-PD-1, anti-PD-L1 or anti-CTLA-4 agents was allowed, and under 50% had some.

CDR1 and CDR2 from the germline V gene are LNHDA and SQIVND (reference sequence). V gave up 10 bases and J gave up 3 bases, with 15 bases separating them. This CDR3 region has 13 residues. Autoimmune disease history or systemic immunosuppression led to patient exclusion. TCRdb's table, derived via immunoSEQ multiplex PCR, lists solely in-frame clones and lacks some. The sample consists of about 26,000 clones, 88% of them appearing once. The TCR was taken from an adult with an advanced solid tumor such as melanoma, head and neck, liver or kidney cancer. The material was CD4+ or CD8+ T cells sorted from blood, obtained in a trial of the OX40 agonist ivuxolimab. The chain is built from TRBV19 and TRBJ1-1; D is uncertain. This CDR3 is CATRAGGHTEAFF. DNA of the CDR3: TGTGCCACCCGGGCCGGAGGACACACTGAAGCTTTCTTT.